The 8 T cell receptor beta chains listed next were all sequenced from one sample in a study of cytomegalovirus exposure and HLA in healthy donors. The table came from immunoSEQ multiplex PCR; TCRdb's copy has only in-frame clones and leaves some out. Of some 150,000 clones in the sample, more than 75% were seen once. Input material: PBMCs. The receptor set was obtained from a man aged 18 to 30 in good health and CMV-seronegative.

This sequence joins TRBV11-2 and TRBJ2-3, with 10 bases fitting TRBD2. The CDR3 is 17 residues long. V was pared by 5 bases and J by 2 bases, with 10 bases of the junction left unmatched. In germline, CDR1 is SGHAT, CDR2 FQNNGV. For the CDR3, the DNA is TGTGCCAGCAGCATTAGCGGGGGGTGGACAGCCACAGATACGCAGTATTTT. Protein product: CASSISGGWTATDTQYF.

The chain combines TRBV28 with TRBJ1-5; D call uncertain. Looked up from germline, CDR1 is MDHEN and CDR2 is SYDVKM. Trimming removed 3 bases at V and 3 bases at J, with 6 bases between. The CDR3 covers 13 residues. Written as DNA, the CDR3 is TGTGCCAGCAGTTTCGTCGTCAATCAGCCCCAGCATTTT. Translating it yields CASSFVVNQPQHF.

CDR3 in amino acids: CASSMPGRAETQYF. As DNA, the CDR3 is TGTGCCAGTAGTATGCCGGGGAGGGCTGAGACCCAGTACTTC. J is TRBJ2-5 and V is TRBV19, with 7 bases identical to TRBD2. J gave up 5 bases and V 3 bases, and 6 bases lay outside the gene matches. Germline V gives CDR1 LNHDA, CDR2 SQIVND (reference sequence). The CDR3 has 14 amino acids.

J is TRBJ2-3 and V is TRBV5-4; D is perhaps TRBD2 (5 bases). V was trimmed by 2 bases and J by 7 bases, leaving 17 bases between them. The CDR3 is 15 amino acids. Germline V lookup: CDR1 SGHNT, CDR2 YYREEE (reference sequence). CDR3 amino acids: CASSFVPGVDHTQYF. CDR3 coding DNA: TGTGCCAGCAGCTTCGTTCCCGGGGTTGATCATACGCAGTATTTT.

CDR3 protein: CASSQQQGYEQYF. CDR3 nucleotide sequence: TGCGCCAGCAGCCAGCAACAGGGCTACGAGCAGTACTTC. J is TRBJ2-7 and V is TRBV4-1; maybe TRBD1 (6 bases). The germline V and J ends were trimmed by 3 bases and 3 bases, with 9 bases remaining between them. Looked up from germline, CDR1 is MGHRA and CDR2 is YSYEKL. This CDR3 contains 13 residues.

The chain is built from TRBV19 and TRBJ1-1; possibly TRBD1 for D (5 bases). CDR1 is LNHDA, CDR2 SQIVND, per germline (reference sequence). Trimming stripped 5 bases from V and 2 bases from J, with 15 bases between. CDR3 size: 15 residues. CDR3 loop: CASSAPREGNTEAFF. CDR3 bases: TGTGCCAGTAGTGCCCCCAGGGAAGGTAACACTGAAGCTTTCTTT.

The chain uses TRBV14 and TRBJ1-2; D is uncertain. Deletions cut 4 bases from V and 7 bases from J, with 13 bases between. CDR1 is SGHDN, CDR2 FVKESK, per germline. This CDR3 has 13 residues. The CDR3 is CASSPNGGSGYTF. The CDR3 DNA reads as TGTGCCAGCAGCCCAAATGGAGGATCTGGCTACACCTTC.

The chain uses TRBV2 and TRBJ1-4; 9 positions agree with TRBD1. Germline CDR1 SNHLY, CDR2 FYNNEI. This CDR3 is 18 amino acids long. With V trimmed by 0 bases and J by 7 bases, 12 bases remained unmatched. The CDR3 protein is CASSEAWYTGGISEKLFF. The CDR3 DNA follows: TGTGCCAGCAGTGAAGCCTGGTATACAGGGGGCATTTCTGAAAAACTGTTTTTT.